This T cell receptor beta chain was retrieved from a study of T cell repertoires in cytomegalovirus infection. About the study: Researchers turned to recently identified HLA-C-restricted CMV epitopes as well as well-studied HLA-B-restricted ones. Shared public TCR beta signatures pointed to both CMV infection and a matching HLA type. The study's findings and limits: HLA-C-restricted CMV clonotypes gave the most frequent clonotype in two of eight donors.

CDR3 size: 12 residues. The germline V and J ends were trimmed by 5 bases and 6 bases, with 11 bases remaining between them. From the reads, TCRdb called clonotypes with MiXCR, one entry per CDR3 protein. The data show about 830,000 distinct CDR3 sequences, 32% seen once. A word on this clonotype: Its antigen is unknown.

This TCR came from a human donor in good health (CMV status not recorded). Some clones in this sample may be carry-over from other donors' samples. This specimen was cultured CD8+ T cells from PBMCs, taken from culture after CMV antigen stimulation. The gene calls are TRBV7-1 and TRBJ2-7; D unclear. TRBV7-1 carries the ORF label, with uncertain function. The CDR3 nucleotides read TGTGCCAGCAGCGGCCGGGTGGGCGAGCAGTACTTC. Translating gives CASSGRVGEQYF.